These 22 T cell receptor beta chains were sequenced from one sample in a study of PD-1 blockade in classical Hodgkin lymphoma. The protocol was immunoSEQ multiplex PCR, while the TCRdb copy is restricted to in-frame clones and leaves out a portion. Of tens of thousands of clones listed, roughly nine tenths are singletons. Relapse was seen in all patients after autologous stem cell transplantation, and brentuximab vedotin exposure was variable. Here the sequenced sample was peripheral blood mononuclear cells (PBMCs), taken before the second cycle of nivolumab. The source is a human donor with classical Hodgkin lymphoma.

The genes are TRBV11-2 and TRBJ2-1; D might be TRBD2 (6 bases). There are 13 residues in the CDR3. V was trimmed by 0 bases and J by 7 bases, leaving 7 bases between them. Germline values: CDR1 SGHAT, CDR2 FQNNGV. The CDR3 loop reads CASSLDAGNEQFF. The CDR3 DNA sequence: TGTGCCAGCAGCTTAGATGCGGGAAATGAGCAGTTCTTC.

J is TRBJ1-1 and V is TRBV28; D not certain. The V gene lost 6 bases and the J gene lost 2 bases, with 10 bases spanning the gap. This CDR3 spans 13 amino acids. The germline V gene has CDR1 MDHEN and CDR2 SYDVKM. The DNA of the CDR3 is TGTGCCAGCAGCCTAATTGGAAACACTGAAGCTTTCTTT. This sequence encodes CASSLIGNTEAFF.

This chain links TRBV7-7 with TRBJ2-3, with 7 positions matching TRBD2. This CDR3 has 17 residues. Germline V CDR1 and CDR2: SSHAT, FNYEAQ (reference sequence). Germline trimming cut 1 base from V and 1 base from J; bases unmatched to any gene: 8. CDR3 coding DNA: TGTGCCAGCAGCTTAGTCCCCGCGGGAGTGGGCACAGATACGCAGTATTTT. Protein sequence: CASSLVPAGVGTDTQYF.

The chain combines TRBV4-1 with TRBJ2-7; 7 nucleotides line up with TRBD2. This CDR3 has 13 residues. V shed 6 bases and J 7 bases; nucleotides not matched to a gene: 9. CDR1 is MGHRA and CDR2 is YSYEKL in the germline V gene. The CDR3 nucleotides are TGCGCCAGCAGTCTGGCGGGGGTGGGTGAGCAGTACTTC. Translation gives CASSLAGVGEQYF.

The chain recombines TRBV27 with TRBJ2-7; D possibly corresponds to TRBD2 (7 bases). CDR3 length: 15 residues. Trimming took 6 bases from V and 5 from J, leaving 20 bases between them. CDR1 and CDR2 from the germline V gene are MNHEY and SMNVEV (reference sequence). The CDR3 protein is CASSHPRWGGHEQYF. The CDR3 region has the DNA TGTGCCAGCAGCCACCCCAGGTGGGGGGGCCACGAGCAGTACTTC.

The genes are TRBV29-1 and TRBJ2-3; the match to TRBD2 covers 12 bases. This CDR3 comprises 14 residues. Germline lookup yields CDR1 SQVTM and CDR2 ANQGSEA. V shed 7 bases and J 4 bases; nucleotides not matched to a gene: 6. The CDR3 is CSAKTSGGADTQYF. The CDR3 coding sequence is TGCAGCGCAAAGACTAGCGGGGGCGCAGATACGCAGTATTTT.

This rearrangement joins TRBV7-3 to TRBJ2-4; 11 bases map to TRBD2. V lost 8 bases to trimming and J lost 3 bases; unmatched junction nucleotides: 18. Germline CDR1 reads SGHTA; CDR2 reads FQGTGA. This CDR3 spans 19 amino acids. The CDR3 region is CASPFSPPGLAARKNIQYF. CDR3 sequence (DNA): TGTGCCAGCCCCTTTTCCCCACCGGGACTAGCGGCTCGCAAAAACATTCAGTACTTC.

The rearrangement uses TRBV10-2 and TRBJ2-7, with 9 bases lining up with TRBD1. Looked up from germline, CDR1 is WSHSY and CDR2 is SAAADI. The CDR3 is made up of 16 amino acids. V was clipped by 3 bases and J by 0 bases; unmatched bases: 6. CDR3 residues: CASSDPGQGLSYEQYF. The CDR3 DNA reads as TGCGCCAGCAGTGATCCGGGACAGGGTCTCTCCTACGAGCAGTACTTC.

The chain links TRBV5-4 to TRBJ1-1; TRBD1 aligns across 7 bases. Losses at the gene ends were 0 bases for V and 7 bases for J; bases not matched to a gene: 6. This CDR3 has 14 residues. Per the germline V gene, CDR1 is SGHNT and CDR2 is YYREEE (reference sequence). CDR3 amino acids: CASSLAWDSIEAFF. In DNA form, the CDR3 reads TGTGCCAGCAGCTTGGCCTGGGACAGCATTGAAGCTTTCTTT.

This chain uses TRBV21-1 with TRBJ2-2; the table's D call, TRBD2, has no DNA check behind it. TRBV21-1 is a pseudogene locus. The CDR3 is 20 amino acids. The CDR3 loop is CASSLWGGFEDSTNTGELFF. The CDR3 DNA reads TGTGCCAGCAGTTTGTGGGGGGGTTTTGAAGACAGCACGAACACCGGGGAGCTGTTTTTT.

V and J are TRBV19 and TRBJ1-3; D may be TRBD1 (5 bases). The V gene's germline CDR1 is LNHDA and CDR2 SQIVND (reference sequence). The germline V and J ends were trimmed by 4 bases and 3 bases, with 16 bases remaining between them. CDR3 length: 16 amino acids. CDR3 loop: CASSTSAGFIGNTIYF. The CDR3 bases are TGTGCCAGTAGTACCTCCGCAGGGTTTATTGGAAACACCATATATTTT.

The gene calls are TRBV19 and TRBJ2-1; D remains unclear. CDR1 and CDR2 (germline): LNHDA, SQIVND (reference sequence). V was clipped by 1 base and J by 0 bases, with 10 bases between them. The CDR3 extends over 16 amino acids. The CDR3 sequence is CASSIADQASYNEQFF. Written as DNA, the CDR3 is TGTGCCAGTAGTATAGCCGACCAAGCCTCCTACAATGAGCAGTTCTTC.

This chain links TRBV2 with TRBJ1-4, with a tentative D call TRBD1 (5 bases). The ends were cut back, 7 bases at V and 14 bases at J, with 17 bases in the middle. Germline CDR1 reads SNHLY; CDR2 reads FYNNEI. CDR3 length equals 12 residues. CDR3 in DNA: TGTGCCAGCATGGGAGGGGTGCTTCGGCTGTTTTTT. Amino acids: CASMGGVLRLFF.

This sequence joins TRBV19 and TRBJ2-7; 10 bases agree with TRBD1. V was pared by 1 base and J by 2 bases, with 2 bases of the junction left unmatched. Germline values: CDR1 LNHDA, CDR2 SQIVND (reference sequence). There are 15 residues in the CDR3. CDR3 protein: CASSIGGTGAYEQYF. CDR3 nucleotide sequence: TGTGCCAGTAGTATAGGCGGGACAGGGGCCTACGAGCAGTACTTC.

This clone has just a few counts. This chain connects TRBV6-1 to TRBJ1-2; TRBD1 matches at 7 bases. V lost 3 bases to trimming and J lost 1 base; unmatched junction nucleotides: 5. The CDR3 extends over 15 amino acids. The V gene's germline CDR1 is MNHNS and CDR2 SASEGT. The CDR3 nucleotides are TGTGCCAGCAGTGATGGGACAGTTCTTAACTATGGCTACACCTTC. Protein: CASSDGTVLNYGYTF.

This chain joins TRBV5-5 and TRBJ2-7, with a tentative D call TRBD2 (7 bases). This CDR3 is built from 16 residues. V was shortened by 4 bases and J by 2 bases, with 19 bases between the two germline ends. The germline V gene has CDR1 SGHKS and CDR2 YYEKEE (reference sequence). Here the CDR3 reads CASSVLLAGATYEQYF. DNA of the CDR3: TGTGCCAGCAGCGTCCTCTTGGCGGGGGCCACCTACGAGCAGTACTTC.

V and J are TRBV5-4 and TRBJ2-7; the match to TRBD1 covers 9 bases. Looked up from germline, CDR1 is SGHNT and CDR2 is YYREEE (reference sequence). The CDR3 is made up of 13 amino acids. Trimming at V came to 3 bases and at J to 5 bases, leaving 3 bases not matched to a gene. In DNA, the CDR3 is TGTGCCAGCAGCTCCGGGACAGGGAACGAGCAGTACTTC. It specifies CASSSGTGNEQYF.

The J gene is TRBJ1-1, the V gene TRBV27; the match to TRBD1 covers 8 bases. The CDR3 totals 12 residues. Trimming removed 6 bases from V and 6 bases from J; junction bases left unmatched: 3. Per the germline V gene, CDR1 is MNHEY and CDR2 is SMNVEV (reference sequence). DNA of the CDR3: TGTGCCAGCAGGGGGACAGGCGCTGAAGCTTTCTTT. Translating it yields CASRGTGAEAFF.

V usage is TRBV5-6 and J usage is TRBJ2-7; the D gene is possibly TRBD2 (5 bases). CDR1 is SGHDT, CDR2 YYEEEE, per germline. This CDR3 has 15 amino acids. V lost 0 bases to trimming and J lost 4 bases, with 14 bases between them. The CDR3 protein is CASSLEGSGHYEQYF. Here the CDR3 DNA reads TGTGCCAGCAGCTTGGAAGGGAGCGGTCATTACGAGCAGTACTTC. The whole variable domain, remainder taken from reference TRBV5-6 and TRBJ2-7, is DAGVTQSPTHLIKTRGQQVTLRCSPKSGHDTVSWYQQALGQGPQFIFQYYEEEERQRGNFPDRFSGHQFPNYSSELNVNALLLGDSALYLCASSLEGSGHYEQYFGPGTRLTVT.

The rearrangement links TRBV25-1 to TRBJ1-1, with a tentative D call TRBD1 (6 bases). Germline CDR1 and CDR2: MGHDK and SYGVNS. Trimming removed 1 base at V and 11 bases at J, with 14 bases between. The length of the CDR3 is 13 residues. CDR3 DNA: TGTGCCAGCAGTGAATGGGGGCGGGTTTTTGCTTTCTTT. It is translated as CASSEWGRVFAFF. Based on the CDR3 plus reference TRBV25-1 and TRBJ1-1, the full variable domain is EADIYQTPRYLVIGTGKKITLECSQTMGHDKMYWYQQDPGMELHLIHYSYGVNSTEKGDLSSESTVSRIRTEHFPLTLESARPSHTSQYLCASSEWGRVFAFFGQGTRLTVV.

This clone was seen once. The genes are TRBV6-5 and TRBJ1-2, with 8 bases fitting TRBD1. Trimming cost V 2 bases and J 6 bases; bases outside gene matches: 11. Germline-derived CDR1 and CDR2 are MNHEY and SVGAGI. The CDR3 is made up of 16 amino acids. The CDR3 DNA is TGTGCCAGCAGTTACCGCGGTGTCAGGGGGCATGATGGCTACACCTTC. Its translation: CASSYRGVRGHDGYTF.

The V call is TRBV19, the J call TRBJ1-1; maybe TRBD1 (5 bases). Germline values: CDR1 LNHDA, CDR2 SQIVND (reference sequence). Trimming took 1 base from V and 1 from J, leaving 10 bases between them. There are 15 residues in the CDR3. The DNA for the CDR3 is TGTGCCAGTAGTATAGTCCCAGGGCAGAACACTGAAGCTTTCTTT. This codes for CASSIVPGQNTEAFF.